This T cell receptor (beta chain) was profiled in a study of chemoradiotherapy in HPV16-positive cancers. Overall study findings and caveats: In HPV16-positive patients, HPV-responsive T-cell expansion tracked better recurrence-free survival. Non-HPV-specific T cells did not expand in tumors during treatment, whereas candidate HPV-specific clones and E7-related motifs did.

Repertoires were sampled repeatedly during chemoradiotherapy. Produced via immunoSEQ multiplex PCR; TCRdb's table is partial and in-frame only. The table has 2,000 to 2,500 clones, 90% seen once. Concerning this clone: Antigen unknown.

The V and J ends lost 6 bases and 7 bases respectively, with 15 bases between them. The CDR3 runs to 13 residues. Germline CDR1 MNHNS, CDR2 SASEGT. Sequences were derived from tumor tissue, sampled from a patient who underwent chemoradiotherapy. The sequence was obtained from a human donor with HPV-associated anogenital cancer. This sequence joins TRBV6-1 and TRBJ2-5, with D perhaps matching TRBD2 (5 bases). This CDR3 reads CASSDHSRGTQYF. DNA for the CDR3: TGTGCCAGCAGCGATCACAGCCGGGGGACCCAGTACTTC.